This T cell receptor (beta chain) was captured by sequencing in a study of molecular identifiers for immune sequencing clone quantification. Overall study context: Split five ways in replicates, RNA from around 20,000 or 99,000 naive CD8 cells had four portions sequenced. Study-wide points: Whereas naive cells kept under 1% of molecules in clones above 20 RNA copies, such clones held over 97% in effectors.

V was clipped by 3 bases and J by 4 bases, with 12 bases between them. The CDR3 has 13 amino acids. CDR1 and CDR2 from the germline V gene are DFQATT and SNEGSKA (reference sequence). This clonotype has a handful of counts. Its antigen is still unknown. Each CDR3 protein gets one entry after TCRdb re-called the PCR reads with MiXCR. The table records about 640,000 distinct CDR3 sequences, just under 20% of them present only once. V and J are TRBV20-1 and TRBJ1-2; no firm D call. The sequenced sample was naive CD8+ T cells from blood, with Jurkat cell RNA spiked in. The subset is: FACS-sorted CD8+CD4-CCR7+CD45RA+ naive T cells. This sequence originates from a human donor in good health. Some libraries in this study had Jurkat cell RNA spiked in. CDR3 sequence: CSASTVQGYGYTF. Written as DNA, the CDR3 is TGCAGTGCTAGTACCGTACAAGGCTATGGCTACACCTTC.